The 2 T cell receptor beta chains reported below all come from one sample, sequenced in a study of shared clonotypes between healthy human individuals. Method: immunoSEQ multiplex PCR; TCRdb's copy keeps in-frame clones and lacks some. The sample has about 180,000 clones; roughly 91% are singletons. Sequencing was carried out using naive CD4+ T cells sorted from blood. Sample subset: CD45RA+ positively selected. Receptors were obtained from a woman aged 25 to 45 in good health.

The V call is TRBV18, the J call TRBJ2-7, with 9 bases lining up with TRBD2. The CDR3 length is 14 residues. Germline V gives CDR1 KGHSH, CDR2 LQKENI. V lost 2 bases, J lost 6 bases, and 5 bases stayed unmatched. CDR3 coding DNA: TGTGCCAGCTCACCAGAGACTAGCGGTGCCGAGCAGTACTTC. Translation gives CASSPETSGAEQYF.

This chain uses TRBV6-1 with TRBJ2-5; TRBD1 matches at 7 bases. The tail of the sequence fits TRBJ2-7 better, so the J call may be wrong. CDR3 size: 12 residues. The germline CDR1 and CDR2 sequences are MNHNS and SASEGT. The chain's CDR3 is CASRGTAYEQYF. The CDR3 DNA follows: TGTGCCAGCAGGGGGACAGCCTACGAGCAGTACTTC.